The 2 T cell receptor beta chains below were found in one sample sequenced in a study of naive and memory T cell subsets. Two oligonucleotides, mixed equimolar, formed the beta constant-region primer covering TRBC1 and TRBC2. TCRdb re-derived calls from the UMI-ligation and nested PCR reads in MiXCR, one entry per CDR3 protein. The table includes 140,000 to 150,000 distinct CDR3 sequences, approximately 15% detected once. Material for sequencing was naive CD4+ T cells from blood. The source of these receptors is a human donor in good health.

This clonotype was counted a few times. The chain joins TRBV28 to TRBJ2-5; D possibly corresponds to TRBD1 (6 bases). Looked up from germline, CDR1 is MDHEN and CDR2 is SYDVKM. The CDR3 sequence is 15 residues long. Deletions cut 3 bases from V and 4 bases from J, with 15 bases between. The CDR3 nucleotides read TGTGCCAGCAGTTTTGTCAGGGGTGGGACAGAGACCCAGTACTTC. Protein product: CASSFVRGGTETQYF. Based on the CDR3 plus reference TRBV28 and TRBJ2-5, the full variable domain is DVKVTQSSRYLVKRTGEKVFLECVQDMDHENMFWYRQDPGLGLRLIYFSYDVKMKEKGDIPEGYSVSREKKERFSLILESASTNQTSMYLCASSFVRGGTETQYFGPGTRLLVL.

The V call is TRBV27, the J call TRBJ2-1; 9 bases fit TRBD1. Trimming cost V 7 bases and J 5 bases; bases outside gene matches: 9. The germline gives CDR1 MNHEY, CDR2 SMNVEV (reference sequence). The CDR3 spans 15 residues. The CDR3 bases are TGTGCCAGCACCCACAGGGGGCACGTGGACAATGAGCAGTTCTTC. Protein product: CASTHRGHVDNEQFF.